The 19 T cell receptor beta chains presented below share a single source sample, sequenced in a study of CD8+ T cells in alopecia areata. Described treatment: oral pan-JAK inhibitor, 5-10 mg twice daily. Extracted RNA was reverse transcribed, and the resulting cDNA served as sequencing template. Profiling relied on immunoSEQ multiplex PCR, and the TCRdb table lists in-frame clones only, not all of them. The data show 150,000 to 250,000 clones, 58% seen once. The sequencing used CD4+ T cells sorted from blood, collected at week 24, from a patient treated with tofacitinib. Receptor source: a human donor with alopecia areata.

The genes are TRBV6-5 and TRBJ1-6; D gene unclear. Germline V CDR1 and CDR2: MNHEY, SVGAGI. The CDR3 extends over 13 amino acids. V was cut by 5 bases and J by 3 bases, with 5 bases left in between. The CDR3 loop is CASSPSYNSPLHF. The CDR3 DNA reads TGTGCCAGCAGTCCCAGCTATAATTCACCCCTCCACTTT.

The rearrangement uses TRBV29-1 and TRBJ2-5; 8 nucleotides agree with TRBD2. Per germline, CDR1 SQVTM and CDR2 ANQGSEA. The ends lost 4 bases at V and 5 bases at J; junction bases unmatched: 9. This CDR3 spans 14 amino acids. In DNA, the CDR3 is TGCAGCGTTGTGGTGAGCGGGGGTACCGAGACCCAGTACTTC. The encoded protein is CSVVVSGGTETQYF.

The chain joins TRBV9 to TRBJ1-3, with 8 bases that match TRBD1. The trim removed 4 bases at V and 4 bases at J, leaving 4 bases unmatched. Germline V gives CDR1 SGDLS, CDR2 YYNGEE. This CDR3 has 14 residues. DNA for the CDR3: TGTGCCAGCAGCCCGACAGGGGCCGGAAACACCATATATTTT. Translation: CASSPTGAGNTIYF.

The chain has TRBV4-1 and TRBJ2-3; tentatively, D is TRBD1 (5 bases). Germline assignment: CDR1 MGHRA and CDR2 YSYEKL. The V gene lost 1 base and the J gene lost 0 bases, with 14 bases spanning the gap. The CDR3 contains 17 residues. DNA of the CDR3: TGCGCCAGCAGCCAAGTGAAGGGGCGGATTAGCACAGATACGCAGTATTTT. This sequence encodes CASSQVKGRISTDTQYF.

This chain joins TRBV6-4 and TRBJ2-3; D is undetermined. There are 16 residues in the CDR3. V was clipped by 8 bases and J by 3 bases, with 21 bases between them. Per the germline V gene, CDR1 is MRHNA and CDR2 is SNTAGT. CDR3 region: CASRVLGYGHTDTQYF. The CDR3 DNA reads TGTGCCAGCCGGGTTTTAGGATATGGGCATACAGATACGCAGTATTTT.

The gene calls are TRBV28 and TRBJ2-2; 15 positions agree with TRBD2. Germline loops: CDR1 MDHEN, CDR2 SYDVKM. This CDR3 region has 20 residues. With 6 bases clipped from V and 0 bases from J, the junction kept 11 bases outside the gene matches. CDR3 region: CASRRLAGTSGRTNTGELFF. The CDR3 DNA follows: TGTGCCAGCAGACGATTGGCCGGGACTAGCGGGAGGACGAACACCGGGGAGCTGTTTTTT.

The chain is built from TRBV25-1 and TRBJ2-7, with D maybe TRBD1 (5 bases). This CDR3 has 13 residues. From germline, CDR1 is MGHDK and CDR2 SYGVNS. Between the trimmed V and J ends, which lost 4 bases and 2 bases, there was a span of 9 bases. In DNA form, the CDR3 reads TGTGCCAGCAGTGCGACAGTAGCCTACGAGCAGTACTTC. Its translation is CASSATVAYEQYF.

This clone came up a few times. This chain uses TRBV29-1 with TRBJ1-2; D remains ambiguous. This CDR3 region has 11 residues. V lost 3 bases to trimming and J lost 4 bases, with 6 bases between them. Germline V gene data show CDR1 as SQVTM and CDR2 as ANQGSEA. The CDR3 loop is CSVDGSYGYTF. For the CDR3, the DNA is TGCAGCGTTGACGGGTCCTATGGCTACACCTTC.

The CDR3 reads CASSPRGVADTQYF. The CDR3 DNA is TGTGCCAGCAGCCCTAGAGGCGTGGCAGATACGCAGTATTTT. This chain connects TRBV5-6 to TRBJ2-3; D gene ambiguous. CDR3 size: 14 residues. V shed 4 bases and J shed 4 bases, with 13 bases lying between them. Germline V lookup: CDR1 SGHDT, CDR2 YYEEEE. The full variable domain, rest sourced from reference TRBV5-6 and TRBJ2-3, is DAGVTQSPTHLIKTRGQQVTLRCSPKSGHDTVSWYQQALGQGPQFIFQYYEEEERQRGNFPDRFSGHQFPNYSSELNVNALLLGDSALYLCASSPRGVADTQYFGPGTRLTVL.

V usage is TRBV6-5 and J usage is TRBJ2-7; TRBD2 aligns across 8 bases. The CDR3 is made up of 14 amino acids. Germline V gives CDR1 MNHEY, CDR2 SVGAGI. J was trimmed by 5 bases and V by 6 bases; bases with no gene match: 9. The CDR3 nucleotides are TGTGCCAGCAGAGAGCGGGAGATCTTCCACGAGCAGTACTTC. It translates to CASREREIFHEQYF.

V and J are TRBV6-1 and TRBJ2-7; D may be TRBD1 (5 bases). With 7 bases removed from V and 2 bases from J, the gap between germline ends came to 15 bases. This CDR3 has 14 amino acids. From germline, CDR1 is MNHNS and CDR2 SASEGT. The CDR3 DNA reads as TGTGCCAGCATTCCGCCTACAGGAACCTACGAGCAGTACTTC. It translates to CASIPPTGTYEQYF.

J is TRBJ2-1 and V is TRBV15; tentatively, D is TRBD1 or TRBD2 (5 bases each). Trimming left V 4 bases short and J 2 bases short, with 9 bases between. CDR3 length: 14 residues. CDR1 and CDR2 from the germline V gene are LNHNV and YYDKDF (reference sequence). The CDR3 nucleotides read TGTGCCACCAGCAAGGGGACGCCCTACAATGAGCAGTTCTTC. It yields the protein CATSKGTPYNEQFF.

The chain recombines TRBV25-1 with TRBJ1-2; D is ambiguous. This CDR3 is 10 amino acids long. Trimming took off 3 bases at V and 9 bases at J, with 5 bases between the two ends. The germline V gene has CDR1 MGHDK and CDR2 SYGVNS. CDR3 in DNA: TGTGCCAGCAGTGAGCGGAGCTACACCTTC. This gives the protein CASSERSYTF.

The chain employs TRBV10-3 and TRBJ2-5; TRBD2 agrees at 9 bases. The CDR3 is 14 amino acids. Germline CDR1 reads ENHRY; CDR2 reads SYGVKD. V lost 6 bases to trimming and J lost 5 bases; unmatched junction nucleotides: 7. This chain's CDR3 is CAIRSSGNRETQYF. As DNA, the CDR3 is TGTGCCATCAGATCTAGCGGGAATCGTGAGACCCAGTACTTC.

A word on this clone: Other DNA sequences in this sample translate to the same CDR3. This chain links TRBV29-1 with TRBJ2-3; D unclear. The V and J ends lost 4 bases and 6 bases respectively, with 5 bases between them. This CDR3 is 10 amino acids long. Germline assignment: CDR1 SQVTM and CDR2 ANQGSEA. Here the CDR3 reads CSVGPDTQYF. In DNA, the CDR3 is TGCAGCGTTGGACCTGATACGCAGTATTTT.

This clone was observed once. V and J are TRBV18 and TRBJ1-2, with 7 bases aligning to TRBD1. This CDR3 contains 16 residues. Germline V gene lookup returns CDR1 KGHSH and CDR2 LQKENI. Trimming removed 4 bases from V and 8 bases from J; junction bases left unmatched: 16. The CDR3 protein is CASSLSDRPAWVGYTF. The CDR3 nucleotides are TGTGCCAGCTCACTCTCGGACAGGCCCGCTTGGGTCGGCTACACCTTC.

The gene calls are TRBV9 and TRBJ1-2, with a tentative D call TRBD1 (5 bases). Trimming shortened V by 4 bases and J by 8 bases, and 12 bases separated the two germline ends. Germline CDR1 and CDR2: SGDLS and YYNGEE. CDR3 size: 12 residues. DNA for the CDR3: TGTGCCAGCAGCTCCCGCGGGGCAGGCTACACCTTC. As protein: CASSSRGAGYTF.

A few counts support this clone. This chain connects TRBV30 to TRBJ2-3; 10 bases agree with TRBD1. With V trimmed by 4 bases and J by 5 bases, 6 bases remained unmatched. The CDR3 extends over 14 amino acids. Germline CDR1 GTSNPN, CDR2 SVGIG (reference sequence). The CDR3 here is CAWIDRGRRDTQYF. CDR3 bases: TGTGCCTGGATCGACAGGGGGCGCAGAGATACGCAGTATTTT.

The chain combines TRBV28 with TRBJ2-2; the match to TRBD2 covers 10 bases. The CDR3 spans 15 residues. Germline CDR1 and CDR2: MDHEN and SYDVKM. Trimming took 5 bases from V and 6 from J; bases not matched to a gene: 6. CDR3 residues: CASSIPGLASGELFF. The CDR3 DNA follows: TGTGCCAGCAGTATACCGGGACTAGCGTCCGGGGAGCTGTTTTTT.